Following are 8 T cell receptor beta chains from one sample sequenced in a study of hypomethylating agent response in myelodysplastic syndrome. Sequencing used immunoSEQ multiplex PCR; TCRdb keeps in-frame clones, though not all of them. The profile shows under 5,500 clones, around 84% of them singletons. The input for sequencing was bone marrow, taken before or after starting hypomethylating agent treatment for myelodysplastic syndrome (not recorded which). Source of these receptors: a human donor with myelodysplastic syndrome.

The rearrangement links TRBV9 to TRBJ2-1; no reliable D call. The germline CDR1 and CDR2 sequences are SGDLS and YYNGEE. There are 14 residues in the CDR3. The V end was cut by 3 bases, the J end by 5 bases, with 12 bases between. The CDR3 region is CASSATGSNNEQFF. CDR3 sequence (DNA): TGTGCCAGCAGCGCCACCGGGTCTAACAATGAGCAGTTCTTC.

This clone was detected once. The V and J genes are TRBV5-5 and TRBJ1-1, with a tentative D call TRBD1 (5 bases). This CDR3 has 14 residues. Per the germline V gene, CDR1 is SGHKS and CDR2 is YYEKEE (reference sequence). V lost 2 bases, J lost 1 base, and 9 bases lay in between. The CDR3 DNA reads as TGTGCCAGCAGCTTCGGGGGGGGGAACACTGAAGCTTTCTTT. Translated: CASSFGGGNTEAFF.

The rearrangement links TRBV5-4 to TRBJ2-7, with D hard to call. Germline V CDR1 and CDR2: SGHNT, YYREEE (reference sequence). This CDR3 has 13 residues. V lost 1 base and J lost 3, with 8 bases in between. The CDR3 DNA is TGTGCCAGCAGCTTGCCTCCGAGCTACGAGCAGTACTTC. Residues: CASSLPPSYEQYF.

The CDR3 bases are TGTGCCAGCAGCTTAGTTAGCGGGAACACAGATACGCAGTATTTT. This encodes CASSLVSGNTDTQYF. The rearrangement uses TRBV7-9 and TRBJ2-3; 8 nucleotides agree with TRBD2. Germline-derived CDR1 and CDR2 are SEHNR and FQNEAQ (reference sequence). V shed 1 base, J shed 2 bases, and the junction held 2 bases outside the gene matches. The CDR3 length is 15 residues.

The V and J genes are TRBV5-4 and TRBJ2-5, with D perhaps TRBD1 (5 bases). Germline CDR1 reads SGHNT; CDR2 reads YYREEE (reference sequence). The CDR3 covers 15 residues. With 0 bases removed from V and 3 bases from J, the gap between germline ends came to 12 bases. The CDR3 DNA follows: TGTGCCAGCAGCTTGGGACCCACAGGCAAAGAGACCCAGTACTTC. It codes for CASSLGPTGKETQYF.

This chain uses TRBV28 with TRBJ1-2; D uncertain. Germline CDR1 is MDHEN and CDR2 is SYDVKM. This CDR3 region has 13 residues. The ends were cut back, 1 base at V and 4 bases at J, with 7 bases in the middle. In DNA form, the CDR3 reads TGTGCCAGCAGTTTATCCGTGGGCTATGGCTACACCTTC. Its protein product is CASSLSVGYGYTF.

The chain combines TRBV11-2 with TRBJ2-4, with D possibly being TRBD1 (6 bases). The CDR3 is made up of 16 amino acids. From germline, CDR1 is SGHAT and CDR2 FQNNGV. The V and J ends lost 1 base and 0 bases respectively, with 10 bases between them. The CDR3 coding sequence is TGTGCCAGCAGCTTAGGCCTGACAGGAGCCAAAAACATTCAGTACTTC. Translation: CASSLGLTGAKNIQYF.

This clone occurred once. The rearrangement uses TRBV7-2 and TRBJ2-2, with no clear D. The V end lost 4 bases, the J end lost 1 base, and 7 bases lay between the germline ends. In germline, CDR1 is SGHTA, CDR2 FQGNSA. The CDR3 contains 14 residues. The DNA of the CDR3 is TGTGCCAGCAGCTCCAACAGGAACACCGGGGAGCTGTTTTTT. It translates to CASSSNRNTGELFF.